This T cell receptor (beta chain) is from a study of blood T cell repertoires in COVID-19. Study summary: The United States, Italy and Spain provided the acute and convalescent COVID-19 samples.

The CDR3 is 17 residues long. With 1 base removed from V and 3 bases from J, the gap between germline ends came to 17 bases. Germline loops: CDR1 SGHRS, CDR2 YFSETQ. This table comes from immunoSEQ multiplex PCR, and its TCRdb copy is limited to in-frame clones, with some not included. The sample has fewer than 110,000 clones; 90% to 95% are singletons. The specimen sequenced was peripheral blood. This clonotype originated in a woman aged 30 to 39 with acute or convalescent COVID-19. The rearrangement links TRBV5-1 to TRBJ1-5; perhaps TRBD1 as D (6 bases). CDR3 in amino acids: CASSLRNGRGHNQPQHF. For the CDR3, the DNA is TGCGCCAGCAGCTTGCGGAATGGGAGGGGACACAATCAGCCCCAGCATTTT.